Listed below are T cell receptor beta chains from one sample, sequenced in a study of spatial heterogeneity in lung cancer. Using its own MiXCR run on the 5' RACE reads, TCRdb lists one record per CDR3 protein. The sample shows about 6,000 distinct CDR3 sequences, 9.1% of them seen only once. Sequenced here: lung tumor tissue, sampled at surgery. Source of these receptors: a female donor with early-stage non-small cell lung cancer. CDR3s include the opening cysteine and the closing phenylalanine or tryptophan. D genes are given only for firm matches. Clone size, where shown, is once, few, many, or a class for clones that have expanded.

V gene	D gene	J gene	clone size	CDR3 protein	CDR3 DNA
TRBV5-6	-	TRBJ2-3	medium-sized	CASSESTDTQYF	TGTGCCAGCAGCGAGAGCACAGATACGCAGTATTTT
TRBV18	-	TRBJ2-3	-	CASSPRGGGLYTQYF	TGTGCCAGCTCACCACGCGGCGGGGGCCTCTATACGCAGTATTTT
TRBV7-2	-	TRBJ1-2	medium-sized	CATPAALNYGYTF	TGTGCCACCCCGGCGGCCTTAAACTATGGCTACACCTTC
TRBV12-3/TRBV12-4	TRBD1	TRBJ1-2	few	CASSTGQGYGYTF	TGTGCCAGCAGCACGGGACAGGGTTATGGCTACACCTTC
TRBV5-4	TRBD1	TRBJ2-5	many	CASSTLTGRETQYF	TGTGCCAGCAGCACCCTGACAGGGCGGGAGACCCAGTACTTC
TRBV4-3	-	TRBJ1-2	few	CASSQGTLLWSGYTF	TGCGCCAGCAGCCAAGGGACGCTCTTATGGTCTGGCTACACCTTC
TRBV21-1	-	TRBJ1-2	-	CASSKETSGTDNYGFTF	TGTGCCAGCAGCAAAGAGACCTCCGGGACAGATAACTATGGCTTCACCTTC
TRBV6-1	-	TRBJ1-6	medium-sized	CASRSSGDNSPLHF	TGTGCCAGCAGATCATCGGGGGATAATTCACCCCTCCACTTT
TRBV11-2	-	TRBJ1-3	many	CASSLGVGPRGGNTIYF	TGTGCCAGCAGCTTAGGAGTGGGCCCGAGAGGTGGAAACACCATATATTTT
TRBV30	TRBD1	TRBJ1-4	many	CAWEGAPNEKLFF	TGTGCCTGGGAGGGGGCACCTAATGAAAAACTGTTTTTT
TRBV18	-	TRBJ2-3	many	CASSPADTQYF	TGTGCCAGCTCACCAGCGGATACGCAGTATTTT
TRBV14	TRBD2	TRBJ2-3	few	CASSQVPPGLGGADTQYF	TGTGCCAGCAGCCAAGTACCCCCGGGACTAGGAGGAGCAGATACGCAGTATTTT
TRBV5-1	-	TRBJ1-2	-	CASSPQSLLKFYGYTF	TGCGCCAGCAGCCCCCAGTCTCTTTTAAAATTCTATGGCTACACCTTC
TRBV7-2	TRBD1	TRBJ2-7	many	CASSSTGGGEQYF	TGTGCCAGCAGCTCGACAGGGGGCGGCGAGCAGTACTTC
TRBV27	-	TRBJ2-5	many	CASSAGRRETQYF	TGTGCCAGCAGCGCCGGGCGACGAGAGACCCAGTACTTC
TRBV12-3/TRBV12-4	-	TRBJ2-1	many	CASSFTGWINNEQFF	TGTGCCAGCAGTTTTACAGGGTGGATTAACAATGAGCAGTTCTTC
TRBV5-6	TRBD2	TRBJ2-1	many	CASSRERGGTYNEQFF	TGTGCCAGCAGCCGAGAACGGGGGGGCACCTACAATGAGCAGTTCTTC
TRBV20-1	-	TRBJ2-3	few	CSASLAAAGPDTQYF	TGCAGTGCTAGCCTCGCGGCAGCCGGGCCAGATACGCAGTATTTT
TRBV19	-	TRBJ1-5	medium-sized	CASSTQKSNQPQHF	TGTGCCAGTAGTACCCAGAAGAGCAATCAGCCCCAGCATTTT
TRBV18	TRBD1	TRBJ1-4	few	CASSPGRQGGGEKLFF	TGTGCCAGCTCACCAGGGAGACAGGGCGGTGGAGAAAAACTGTTTTTT
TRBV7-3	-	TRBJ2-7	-	CASSLKVGGPGRFYEQYF	TGTGCCAGCAGCTTAAAGGTAGGAGGGCCAGGAAGATTCTACGAGCAGTACTTC
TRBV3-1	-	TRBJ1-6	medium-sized	CASSQSGMGGSPLHF	TGTGCCAGCAGCCAATCAGGAATGGGGGGCTCACCCCTCCACTTT
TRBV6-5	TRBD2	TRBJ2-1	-	CASSLRVGGLAGADNEQFF	TGTGCCAGCAGCTTACGAGTAGGTGGGCTAGCGGGAGCAGACAATGAGCAGTTCTTC
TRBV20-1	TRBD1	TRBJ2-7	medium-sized	CSARESRQGNTYEQYF	TGCAGTGCTAGAGAGAGTCGACAGGGGAACACCTACGAGCAGTACTTC
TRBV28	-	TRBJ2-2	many	CASSLAGRGEELFF	TGTGCCAGCAGTTTAGCGGGCAGGGGTGAGGAGCTGTTTTTT
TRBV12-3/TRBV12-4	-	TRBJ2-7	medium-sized	CASSRVRAYEQYF	TGTGCCAGCTCCCGAGTGAGGGCCTACGAGCAGTACTTC
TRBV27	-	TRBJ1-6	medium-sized	CASSPGTNFSPLHF	TGTGCCAGCAGTCCCGGGACAAATTTTTCACCCCTCCACTTT